This TCR beta chain was observed in a study of blood T cell repertoires in COVID-19. Study-level information: Spain, Italy and the United States supplied samples that represented acute and convalescent COVID-19. T cells, B-cell-depleted T cells, or PBMCs supplied cDNA or gDNA.

There are 15 residues in the CDR3. CDR1 and CDR2 from the germline V gene are MDHEN and SYDVKM. The V and J ends lost 4 bases and 2 bases, in that order; junction bases with no gene match: 3. Per the original data handling: How many nucleated cells were present was estimated from reference gene primer amplification. Profiled with immunoSEQ multiplex PCR; TCRdb holds only in-frame clones, not every one. V, J and clone size are those of that table, while D and trimming were read from the DNA. This sample has more than 95,000 clones; 70% to 90% occur once, and the top ten carry 4.1%. V and J are TRBV28 and TRBJ2-3; 10 bases are shared with TRBD1. Material for sequencing was peripheral blood. The sequence was obtained from a man in his 60s with acute or convalescent COVID-19. CDR3 protein: CASSSGTGATDTQYF. CDR3 nucleotide sequence: TGTGCCAGCAGTTCCGGGACAGGGGCCACAGATACGCAGTATTTT.